The 6 T cell receptor beta chains below come from one sample, sequenced in a study of cytomegalovirus exposure and HLA in healthy donors. It was with 60 Vbeta and 13 Jbeta primers that the PCR ran. Only in-frame clones appear in the TCRdb table, and some are missing; sequencing was by immunoSEQ multiplex PCR. The sample yields some 71,000 clones, around 74% seen once. Source material: PBMCs. These receptors were collected from a woman aged 25 to 45 in good health and CMV-seropositive.

The CDR3: CASSNQGGNTEAFF. CDR3 DNA: TGTGCCAGCAGCAACCAGGGCGGCAACACTGAAGCTTTCTTT. J is TRBJ1-1 and V is TRBV2; perhaps TRBD1 as D (5 bases). V lost 6 bases and J lost 2, with 13 bases in between. This CDR3 contains 14 residues. Germline V gene sequence: CDR1 SNHLY, CDR2 FYNNEI. The full variable domain, its missing parts supplied by reference TRBV2 and TRBJ1-1, is EPEVTQTPSHQVTQMGQEVILRCVPISNHLYFYWYRQILGQKVEFLVSFYNNEISEKSEIFDDQFSVERPDGSNFTLKIRSTKLEDSAMYFCASSNQGGNTEAFFGQGTRLTVV.

This rearrangement joins TRBV2 to TRBJ2-3; D is unclear. There are 15 residues in the CDR3. Germline V gene data show CDR1 as SNHLY and CDR2 as FYNNEI. V lost 5 bases and J 0 bases, leaving 12 bases between the germline ends. CDR3 amino acids: CASSKIRASTDTQYF. The CDR3, as DNA: TGTGCCAGCAGTAAAATCCGAGCTAGCACAGATACGCAGTATTTT.

The V and J genes are TRBV9 and TRBJ1-1, with no clear D. The CDR3 extends over 14 amino acids. V dropped 1 base and J dropped 8 bases, with 15 bases sitting between them. Germline-derived CDR1 and CDR2 are SGDLS and YYNGEE. CDR3 coding DNA: TGTGCCAGCAGCGTACAGGACTGGGCCGAGGAAGCTTTCTTT. Translated: CASSVQDWAEEAFF.

The CDR3 nucleotides read TGTGCCAGCAGTGAATATGAAGCGGGCTCCTACAATGAGCAGTTCTTC. Protein: CASSEYEAGSYNEQFF. The J gene is TRBJ2-1, the V gene TRBV6-1; perhaps TRBD2 as D (6 bases). The CDR3 runs to 16 residues. Germline V gives CDR1 MNHNS, CDR2 SASEGT. Trimming took off 2 bases at V and 0 bases at J, with 11 bases between the two ends.

V is TRBV2 and J is TRBJ1-5; perhaps TRBD1 as D (6 bases). V was clipped by 4 bases and J by 0 bases, with 10 bases between them. The CDR3 is 15 residues long. In germline, CDR1 is SNHLY, CDR2 FYNNEI. CDR3 sequence reads: CASSVNRASNQPQHF. The CDR3 DNA reads TGTGCCAGCAGTGTAAACAGGGCTAGCAATCAGCCCCAGCATTTT.

The chain carries TRBV10-3 and TRBJ2-1; the D gene is possibly TRBD2 (5 bases). V lost 8 bases and J lost 4, with 18 bases in between. This CDR3 has 15 residues. Germline V gives CDR1 ENHRY, CDR2 SYGVKD. The CDR3 spells CAIRGSGRGYNEQFF. The CDR3 nucleotides read TGTGCCATCCGAGGGAGCGGCCGTGGGTACAATGAGCAGTTCTTC.